The rows below give T cell receptor beta chains drawn from one sample of a study of PD-1 blockade in classical Hodgkin lymphoma. Method: immunoSEQ multiplex PCR; TCRdb's copy keeps in-frame clones and lacks some. The data show approximately 26,000 clones, roughly two thirds seen once. The material was peripheral blood mononuclear cells (PBMCs), obtained at baseline. All receptors derive from a human donor with classical Hodgkin lymphoma. CDR3s leave out the opening cysteine and the closing phenylalanine or tryptophan. Size tells how often a clone was seen (once, few, many) or the class of an expanded clone, and some rows leave it out.

len: 11
abundance: NA
v_gene: TRBV5-4
CDR3aa: ASSLIGQIEAF

len: 12
abundance: NA
v_gene: TRBV30
CDR3aa: AWSAGTGWETQY

len: 14
abundance: NA
v_gene: TRBV2
CDR3aa: ASSDPADLSNQPQH

len: 11
abundance: NA
v_gene: TRBV19
CDR3aa: ASSIGGAWEQY

len: 11
abundance: few
v_gene: TRBV13
CDR3aa: ASSLGTARTQY

len: 14
abundance: NA
v_gene: TRBV5-1
CDR3aa: ASSLGRGASTDTQY

len: 12
abundance: once
v_gene: TRBV28
CDR3aa: ASSYRGGSTEAF

len: 12
abundance: NA
v_gene: TRBV10-1
CDR3aa: ASRADRSRTEAF

len: 11
abundance: few
v_gene: TRBV6-1
CDR3aa: ASSEQANSPLH

len: 16
abundance: NA
v_gene: TRBV2
CDR3aa: ASSVGGPGGPSNYEQY

len: 11
abundance: NA
v_gene: TRBV7-6
CDR3aa: ASSLFPSQPQH

len: 13
abundance: NA
v_gene: TRBV5-1
CDR3aa: ASTMLGGLNTEAF

len: 14
abundance: NA
v_gene: TRBV5-1
CDR3aa: ASSLEQVATNEKLF

len: 14
abundance: NA
v_gene: TRBV7-2
CDR3aa: ASSLYPTESNEKLF

len: 9
abundance: few
v_gene: TRBV5-1
CDR3aa: ASSDTGELF

len: 12
abundance: NA
v_gene: TRBV6-6
CDR3aa: ASSYSVRIYEQF

len: 12
abundance: NA
v_gene: TRBV5-5
CDR3aa: ASSLAGQTGELF

len: 11
abundance: NA
v_gene: TRBV6-5
CDR3aa: ASSYELAGELF

len: 15
abundance: NA
v_gene: TRBV11-1
CDR3aa: ASSRTTVLGVGNTIY

len: 14
abundance: NA
v_gene: TRBV7-8
CDR3aa: ASSLILGSSYNEQF

len: 13
abundance: medium-sized
v_gene: TRBV7-9
CDR3aa: ASSQLTGAAYEQY

len: 11
abundance: few
v_gene: TRBV5-6
CDR3aa: ASSQGQPYEQY

len: 15
abundance: few
v_gene: TRBV7-9
CDR3aa: ASSPPGGGLNTGELF

len: 11
abundance: NA
v_gene: TRBV5-1
CDR3aa: ASSWDSLNEQF

len: 12
abundance: NA
v_gene: TRBV19
CDR3aa: ASSILPINNEQF

len: 12
abundance: NA
v_gene: TRBV6-6
CDR3aa: ASRVYLGDTEAF

len: 13
abundance: NA
v_gene: TRBV6-5
CDR3aa: ASSPLRVLVSPLH

len: 12
abundance: NA
v_gene: TRBV7-9
CDR3aa: ASSLATGPGELF

len: 9
abundance: NA
v_gene: TRBV6-6
CDR3aa: ATTRAYEQY

len: 13
abundance: NA
v_gene: TRBV4-1
CDR3aa: ASSQEVGVRNTIY

len: 11
abundance: once
v_gene: TRBV6-6
CDR3aa: ASSYSTLYEQY

len: 12
abundance: NA
v_gene: TRBV7-9
CDR3aa: ASSSDRLGNTIY

len: 13
abundance: NA
v_gene: TRBV19
CDR3aa: ASSQRGQLNYEQY

len: 13
abundance: NA
v_gene: TRBV27
CDR3aa: ASRLVQGASQPQH

len: 9
abundance: once
v_gene: TRBV4-2
CDR3aa: ASSQEFEAF

len: 13
abundance: NA
v_gene: TRBV18
CDR3aa: ASSPGQILNTEAF

len: 10
abundance: NA
v_gene: TRBV30
CDR3aa: AWSVLPPEAF

len: 11
abundance: NA
v_gene: TRBV4-3
CDR3aa: ASSQDRWETQY

len: 14
abundance: NA
v_gene: TRBV6-1
CDR3aa: ASSDTGTSGQETQY

len: 15
abundance: NA
v_gene: TRBV28
CDR3aa: ASSFLPGAYNVDTQY

len: 12
abundance: few
v_gene: TRBV7-9
CDR3aa: ASSSNDGYTEAF

len: 13
abundance: NA
v_gene: TRBV15
CDR3aa: ATSRGLAGGNEQF

len: 13
abundance: once
v_gene: TRBV7-9
CDR3aa: ASRPGDTITDTQY

len: 13
abundance: NA
v_gene: TRBV7-9
CDR3aa: ASGAPTGNTGELF